This T cell receptor beta chain was observed in a study of shared clonotypes between healthy human individuals (dated by TCRdb to about 2020). Regarding the research as a whole: Two women and a few men aged 18 to 49 years were included in the cohort. For each donor, CD4 naive and CD4 memory were each run on three plates, CD8 naive on two plates, and CD8 memory on one plate. The study deeply sequenced blood TCR repertoires of several healthy adults to estimate repertoire size and the extent of clonotype sharing between individuals. To increase sequencing depth and limit assay-specific biases, TCR repertoire library preparation and sequencing were carried out by different laboratories using diverse techniques. Between about 0.85 and 8.9 billion PBMCs per donor were obtained by leukapheresis.

For the CD8 naive samples, CD45RO-negative cells were positively selected for CCR7, yielding a CD45RA+CCR7+ population from which TemRA cells were excluded. The donors were healthy, HIV-negative adults who had no recently reported acute infections or vaccinations. Every donor was a Caucasian adult residing in Nashville, Tennessee, USA. Blood was obtained by leukapheresis, after which PBMCs were separated by Ficoll-Histopaque density gradient centrifugation and cryopreserved in liquid nitrogen vapor phase. Analytical flow cytometry was used to check the purity and quantity of every magnetically sorted T cell population. Genomic DNA was isolated from every sorted fraction and measured by UV absorbance on a Nanodrop 2000c. TCR CDR3 regions were amplified from genomic DNA by multiplex PCR using the deep immunoSEQ assay. For each cell subset, the extracted genomic DNA was distributed evenly across all wells of several immunoSEQ 96-well plates, and each plate served as one replicate. Each replicate PCR for sorted subsets received 200 ng genomic DNA, equal to about 30,000 T cell genomes. Purified libraries were quantified with a Qubit 3.0 fluorometer, sized on a Bioanalyzer 2100, and re-quantified with the KAPA Library Quantification kit. Every immunoSEQ 96-well plate was sequenced on a separate single-read 150-cycle Illumina NextSeq 550 flow cell. The source study handled its data this way. Because the immunoSEQ output included only junctional sequences and no quality scores, the filtering could not be the same as the filtering used for full-length reads. Sequences were annotated with PyIR, a Python wrapper for IgBLAST v1.9, and V/J genes and CDR3 were assigned using IMGT germline references. Reads were removed for weak V/J assignments (E-value above 1e-6), missing CDR3, stop codons, out-of-frame junctions, or ambiguous translated residues. V3J clonotypes were defined as sequences sharing an identical inferred V gene, J gene, and CDR3 amino acid sequence. Percentage overlap between repertoires was calculated by dividing the number of shared unique clonotypes by the size of the smaller repertoire. Richness of each repertoire was evaluated using RTK rarefaction, the Chao1 estimator, and Recon v2.1 estimates of unobserved clonotypes. Generation probabilities were computed with OLGA for all TCRbeta clonotypes obtained by the gDNA method from several donors. The clones in this table, taken by TCRdb from immuneACCESS, are in-frame only. Not every clone is retained; where verified, under half of the shortfall comes from an unresolved V gene, and the cause of the rest is unknown. That table gives V, J and clone size, and the DNA gave D and trimming. In all, the sample holds about 800,000 clones, and around 96% of those were seen once. The leading ten clones occupy approximately 0.2% of the sample.

The paper as a whole reports these results and caveats: Compared with non-shared clonotypes, the clonotypes found in all four sorted-subset donors had higher generation probabilities. Incomplete sequencing was indicated by rarefaction of sorted-subset datasets, despite the large sequencing depth. Naive subsets generally had larger estimated clonotype richness than memory subsets. Because the study included a small number of donors, the genetic and exposure-history diversity represented was limited. Sampling was limited to blood, and TCR repertoires in tissue likely differ from TCR repertoires in blood. Pairwise subsampling indicated that sequencing depth was expected to affect the degree of clonotype sharing among donors. Across four donors, about 5% of naive CD4, around 3.5% of naive CD8, approximately 2.5% of memory CD4, and 0.3% to 0.45% of memory CD8 clonotypes were shared.

The cysteine opens and the phenylalanine closes a CDR3 of 12 amino acids. The retained sequence is limited to the CDR3, 36 bases, with the frame set at the first base. According to the germline V gene (reference sequence), CDR1 reads SEHNR and CDR2 reads FQNEAQ. V loses 4 bases at its end and J loses 10 bases; junction bases beyond the gene matches: 6. With respect to this clone: Its antigen is not yet known. It has no much larger one-base neighbor in the sample; base qualities were not kept.

The receptor was isolated from a man aged 25 to 40 in good health. The chain was built from TRBV7-9 and TRBJ1-1, with TRBD1 matching 7 junction bases. Sequenced material: naive CD8+ T cells sorted from blood. The cell subset or site label on this specimen signifies: CD45RA+CCR7+. This receptor has the CDR3 CASSSDRVSAFF. The base sequence is TGTGCCAGCAGCTCTGACAGGGTCTCAGCTTTCTTT. The variable domain in full, with residues beyond the CDR3 obtained from the reference TRBV7-9 and TRBJ1-1 genes, is DTGVSQNPRHKITKRGQNVTFRCDPISEHNRLYWYRQTLGQGPEFLTYFQNEAQLEKSRLLSDRFSAERPKGSFSTLEIQRTEQGDSAMYLCASSSDRVSAFFGQGTRLTVV.